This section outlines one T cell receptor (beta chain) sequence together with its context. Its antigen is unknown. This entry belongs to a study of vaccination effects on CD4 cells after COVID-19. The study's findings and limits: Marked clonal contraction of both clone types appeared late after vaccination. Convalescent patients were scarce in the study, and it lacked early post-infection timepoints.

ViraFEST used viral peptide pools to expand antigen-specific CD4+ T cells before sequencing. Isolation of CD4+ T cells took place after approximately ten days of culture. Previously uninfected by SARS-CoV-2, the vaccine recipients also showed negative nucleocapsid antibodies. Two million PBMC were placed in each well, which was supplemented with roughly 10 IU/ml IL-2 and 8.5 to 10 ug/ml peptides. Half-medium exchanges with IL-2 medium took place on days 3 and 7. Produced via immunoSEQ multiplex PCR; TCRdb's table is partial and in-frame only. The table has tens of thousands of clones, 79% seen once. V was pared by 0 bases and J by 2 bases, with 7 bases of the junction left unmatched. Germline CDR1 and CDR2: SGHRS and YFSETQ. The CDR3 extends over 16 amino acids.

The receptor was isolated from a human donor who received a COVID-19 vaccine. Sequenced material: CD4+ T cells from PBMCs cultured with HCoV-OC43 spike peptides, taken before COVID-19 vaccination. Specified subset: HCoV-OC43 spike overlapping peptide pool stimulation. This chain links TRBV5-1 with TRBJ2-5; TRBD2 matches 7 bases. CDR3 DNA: TGCGCCAGCAGCTTGGCCCCCTCGCGGGGGCAAGAGACCCAGTACTTC. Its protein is CASSLAPSRGQETQYF.